These 23 T cell receptor beta chains were all obtained from the same sample, sequenced in a study of blood T cell repertoires in COVID-19. Sequencing used immunoSEQ multiplex PCR; TCRdb keeps in-frame clones, though not all of them. The sample shows 130,000 or so clones, 80% to 90% of them seen only once. The sample was peripheral blood. The source of these receptors is a human donor in a cohort sampled during active COVID-19.

This chain connects TRBV6-2 or TRBV6-3 to TRBJ1-1, with D possibly matching TRBD1 (5 bases). There are 14 residues in the CDR3. Germline-derived CDR1 and CDR2 are MNHEY and SVGEGT. Trimming stripped 0 bases from V and 4 bases from J, with 9 bases between. The CDR3: CASSYSRRGTEAFF. CDR3 bases: TGTGCCAGCAGTTACTCCCGAAGGGGCACTGAAGCTTTCTTT.

The V and J genes are TRBV25-1 and TRBJ2-2; TRBD2 matches at 8 bases. Germline V gives CDR1 MGHDK, CDR2 SYGVNS. The J segment lost 0 bases and the V segment lost 1 base, leaving 1 base of the junction unmatched. The CDR3 has 16 amino acids. CDR3 coding DNA: TGTGCCAGCAGTGAATGGCGGGGGGCGAACACCGGGGAGCTGTTTTTT. Translation gives CASSEWRGANTGELFF.

The V gene is TRBV11-2, the J gene TRBJ2-1, with 9 bases identical to TRBD2. This CDR3 has 16 residues. With V trimmed by 6 bases and J by 5 bases, 11 bases remained unmatched. Germline V gives CDR1 SGHAT, CDR2 FQNNGV. As DNA, the CDR3 is TGTGCCAGCAGTTCCCAGACTAGCGGTGGGAACAATGAGCAGTTCTTC. Its protein is CASSSQTSGGNNEQFF.

The genes are TRBV5-1 and TRBJ1-2; D call uncertain. V was shortened by 2 bases and J by 5 bases, with 13 bases between the two germline ends. The germline gives CDR1 SGHRS, CDR2 YFSETQ. The CDR3 consists of 14 residues. CDR3 residues: CASSFPSEGYGYTF. Here the CDR3 DNA reads TGCGCCAGCAGCTTCCCCAGCGAAGGATATGGCTACACCTTC.

V usage is TRBV5-6 and J usage is TRBJ2-3; 8 nucleotides match TRBD2. The germline V gene encodes CDR1 SGHDT and CDR2 YYEEEE. CDR3 length: 17 amino acids. V was clipped by 0 bases and J by 5 bases; unmatched bases: 11. The CDR3 bases are TGTGCCAGCAGCTTGGGAAGTAGCGGGGTAGTGGGAGATACGCAGTATTTT. Residues: CASSLGSSGVVGDTQYF.

This chain uses TRBV9 with TRBJ2-7; D not certain. Germline V gene sequence: CDR1 SGDLS, CDR2 YYNGEE. There are 12 residues in the CDR3. Trimming took 3 bases from V and 6 from J, leaving 10 bases between them. The CDR3 loop reads CASSGENFEQYF. The CDR3 DNA is TGTGCCAGCAGCGGAGAAAACTTCGAGCAGTACTTC.

The V call is TRBV5-5, the J call TRBJ1-1; D is undetermined. Per germline, CDR1 SGHKS and CDR2 YYEKEE (reference sequence). The CDR3 is 14 residues long. Trimming removed 0 bases from V and 3 bases from J, with 9 bases in between. In nucleotides, the CDR3 is TGTGCCAGCAGCTTGGGTTGGAGGTACACTGAAGCTTTCTTT. As protein: CASSLGWRYTEAFF.

V is TRBV3-1 (or the pseudogene TRBV3-2) and J is TRBJ2-7; D possibly corresponds to TRBD1 (5 bases). Per the germline V gene, CDR1 is LGHDT and CDR2 is YNNKEL (reference sequence). V lost 1 base, J lost 2 bases, and 12 bases lay in between. This CDR3 has 15 amino acids. The CDR3: CASSQVGAATYEQYF. The CDR3 coding sequence is TGTGCCAGCAGCCAAGTTGGGGCCGCAACCTACGAGCAGTACTTC.

CDR3 nucleotide sequence: TGTGCCAGCAGCCCCGATGGTGCAGGAGGCCTCCACTTT. Amino acids: CASSPDGAGGLHF. V gene TRBV3-1 (or the pseudogene TRBV3-2) combines with J gene TRBJ1-6; D is unclear. There are 13 residues in the CDR3. Germline lookup yields CDR1 LGHDT and CDR2 YNNKEL (reference sequence). Trimming removed 4 bases at V and 15 bases at J, with 16 bases between.

The rearrangement uses TRBV11-2 and TRBJ1-2; 8 bases match TRBD1. The CDR3 covers 14 residues. J was trimmed by 7 bases and V by 5 bases; bases with no gene match: 9. Per germline, CDR1 SGHAT and CDR2 FQNNGV. This CDR3 reads CASSPRTGRSGYTF. CDR3 nucleotides: TGTGCCAGCAGCCCCAGGACAGGGAGATCTGGCTACACCTTC. Looking up the rest from reference TRBV11-2 and TRBJ1-2 gives the full variable domain: EAGVAQSPRYKIIEKRQSVAFWCNPISGHATLYWYQQILGQGPKLLIQFQNNGVVDDSQLPKDRFSAERLKGVDSTLKIQPAKLEDSAVYLCASSPRTGRSGYTFGSGTRLTVV.

The genes are TRBV5-1 and TRBJ2-2; TRBD1 agrees at 8 bases. Trimming cost V 0 bases and J 2 bases; bases outside gene matches: 3. Germline V gene lookup returns CDR1 SGHRS and CDR2 YFSETQ. The CDR3 consists of 16 residues. The DNA of the CDR3 is TGCGCCAGCAGCTTGGGACAGGGGAGTAACACCGGGGAGCTGTTTTTT. It specifies CASSLGQGSNTGELFF.

This clone appeared a few times. The chain joins TRBV9 to TRBJ2-2; TRBD2 matches 9 bases. The germline V gene encodes CDR1 SGDLS and CDR2 YYNGEE. Unmatched junction bases numbered 1, after V lost 0 bases and J lost 4 bases. The CDR3 runs to 15 residues. Here the CDR3 reads CASSVASGVTGELFF. DNA of the CDR3: TGTGCCAGCAGCGTAGCTAGCGGGGTCACCGGGGAGCTGTTTTTT.

The chain links TRBV5-4 to TRBJ2-2, with TRBD1 identical over 9 bases. Looked up from germline, CDR1 is SGHNT and CDR2 is YYREEE (reference sequence). The junction had 4 bases not matched to a gene; V was cut back by 4 bases and J by 6 bases. The CDR3 is 14 residues long. CDR3 loop: CASSTDRGPGELFF. CDR3 DNA: TGTGCCAGCAGCACGGACAGGGGCCCCGGGGAGCTGTTTTTT.

This clone has more than one count but fewer than ten. J is TRBJ1-5 and V is TRBV9, with D uncertain. V gave up 3 bases and J gave up 3 bases, with 10 bases separating them. CDR1 is SGDLS and CDR2 is YYNGEE in the germline V gene. The CDR3 covers 14 residues. For the CDR3, the DNA is TGTGCCAGCAGCGAAGGTGACTTCAATCAGCCCCAGCATTTT. This codes for CASSEGDFNQPQHF.

The chain has TRBV19 and TRBJ2-5; 14 nucleotides line up with TRBD2. The CDR3 is made up of 17 amino acids. The germline V gene encodes CDR1 LNHDA and CDR2 SQIVND (reference sequence). J was trimmed by 2 bases and V by 3 bases; bases with no gene match: 5. The CDR3 loop is CASSIRRLAGGQETQYF. The CDR3 DNA is TGTGCCAGTAGTATTCGGCGACTAGCGGGGGGGCAAGAGACCCAGTACTTC. Drawing the rest from reference TRBV19 and TRBJ2-5, the complete variable domain is DGGITQSPKYLFRKEGQNVTLSCEQNLNHDAMYWYRQDPGQGLRLIYYSQIVNDFQKGDIAEGYSVSREKKESFPLTVTSAQKNPTAFYLCASSIRRLAGGQETQYFGPGTRLLVL.

The chain is built from TRBV7-9 and TRBJ2-7, with 8 bases aligning to TRBD1. With V trimmed by 4 bases and J by 5 bases, 7 bases remained unmatched. CDR1 and CDR2 from the germline V gene are SEHNR and FQNEAQ (reference sequence). This CDR3 is built from 14 residues. CDR3 residues: CASSWGQVGNEQYF. CDR3 coding DNA: TGTGCCAGCAGCTGGGGACAGGTAGGCAACGAGCAGTACTTC.

The V and J genes are TRBV20-1 and TRBJ2-1, with TRBD2 as a possible D gene (5 bases). CDR1 DFQATT and CDR2 SNEGSKA come from the germline V gene (reference sequence). The V gene lost 6 bases and the J gene lost 0 bases, with 12 bases spanning the gap. There are 14 residues in the CDR3. This CDR3 reads CSASSGVSYNEQFF. CDR3 nucleotides: TGCAGTGCCAGTTCCGGGGTCTCCTACAATGAGCAGTTCTTC.

Only one count was recorded for this clone. V and J are TRBV19 and TRBJ2-7, with D perhaps matching TRBD2 (7 bases). The germline V gene has CDR1 LNHDA and CDR2 SQIVND (reference sequence). V lost 5 bases and J 4 bases, leaving 12 bases between the germline ends. This CDR3 spans 13 amino acids. CDR3 protein: CASSFRGGYEQYF. The CDR3 nucleotides read TGTGCCAGTAGTTTCAGGGGAGGGTACGAGCAGTACTTC. The whole variable domain, filled in from reference TRBV19 and TRBJ2-7, reads DGGITQSPKYLFRKEGQNVTLSCEQNLNHDAMYWYRQDPGQGLRLIYYSQIVNDFQKGDIAEGYSVSREKKESFPLTVTSAQKNPTAFYLCASSFRGGYEQYFGPGTRLTVT.

V and J are TRBV12-3 or TRBV12-4 and TRBJ2-2; a weak D match, TRBD2 (5 bases). Trimming stripped 3 bases from V and 3 bases from J, with 5 bases between. This CDR3 region has 13 residues. This CDR3 is CASSLRDTGELFF. CDR3 coding DNA: TGTGCCAGCAGTTTGCGGGACACCGGGGAGCTGTTTTTT.

The chain uses TRBV5-4 and TRBJ1-6; 9 nucleotides align to TRBD1. The V gene end was trimmed by 1 base and the J gene end by 8 bases; junction bases not matched to a gene: 1. The CDR3 has 14 amino acids. Germline V gives CDR1 SGHNT, CDR2 YYREEE (reference sequence). The CDR3 DNA follows: TGTGCCAGCAGCTTGAGACAGGGGGATTCACCCCTCCACTTT. Translated: CASSLRQGDSPLHF. The full variable domain, its missing parts supplied by reference TRBV5-4 and TRBJ1-6, is ETGVTQSPTHLIKTRGQQVTLRCSSQSGHNTVSWYQQALGQGPQFIFQYYREEENGRGNFPPRFSGLQFPNYSSELNVNALELDDSALYLCASSLRQGDSPLHFGNGTRLTVT.

The chain combines TRBV5-4 with TRBJ2-1; D is uncertain. Trimming left V 2 bases short and J 11 bases short, with 8 bases between. Per germline, CDR1 SGHNT and CDR2 YYREEE (reference sequence). This CDR3 has 11 residues. The CDR3 coding sequence is TGTGCCAGCAGCTTAGGAGATCAGCAGTTCTTC. It encodes CASSLGDQQFF.

The chain combines TRBV30 with TRBJ2-2; 12 bases are a match to TRBD2. Germline CDR1 reads GTSNPN; CDR2 reads SVGIG (reference sequence). The V and J ends lost 5 bases and 7 bases, in that order; junction bases with no gene match: 14. The CDR3 length is 17 residues. CDR3 region: CAWAGASGGAGGGELFF. In nucleotides, the CDR3 is TGTGCCTGGGCCGGGGCTAGCGGGGGGGCCGGTGGCGGGGAGCTGTTTTTT.

V and J are TRBV30 and TRBJ2-7; D not resolved. Germline V lookup: CDR1 GTSNPN, CDR2 SVGIG (reference sequence). This CDR3 contains 13 residues. V was shortened by 0 bases and J by 6 bases, with 12 bases between the two germline ends. CDR3 loop: CAWSVTSRGEQYF. CDR3 nucleotides: TGTGCCTGGAGTGTAACATCTCGCGGCGAGCAGTACTTC. Looking up the rest from reference TRBV30 and TRBJ2-7 gives the full variable domain: SQTIHQWPATLVQPVGSPLSLECTVEGTSNPNLYWYRQAAGRGLQLLFYSVGIGQISSEVPQNLSASRPQDRQFILSSKKLLLSDSGFYLCAWSVTSRGEQYFGPGTRLTVT.